The clone carrying this T cell receptor beta chain has a handful of counts. Its antigen is as yet unknown. The sample is drawn from a study of identical twins. Germline assignment: CDR1 SNHLY and CDR2 FYNNEI. Trimming pared 10 bases from V and 3 bases from J, leaving 15 bases between. The CDR3 contains 13 residues. The study, taken as a whole, reports: An excess of low generation probability was shown by twin-shared out-of-frame alpha sequences. There were fewer insertions in abundant cord blood beta clonotypes, but memory repertoires showed no such pattern.

Each donor was a healthy Caucasian. Via MiXCR, TCRdb re-called the 5' RACE reads, giving one row per CDR3 protein. The table has some 660,000 distinct CDR3 sequences, 8.6% seen once; the top ten hold approximately 0.89%. The same data also went into a second study, on yellow fever vaccine responses in identical twins. From that study: Twins reportedly had a vaccine T cell response that seemed partly convergent, partly personalized.

The source material was PBMCs. The receptor's source is a woman aged 18-30 years in good health. The chain carries TRBV2 and TRBJ2-5; D may be TRBD2 (6 bases). The CDR3 sequence: CANRRGAEETQYF. In DNA form, the CDR3 reads TGTGCCAATCGGAGGGGCGCCGAAGAGACCCAGTACTTC.